The entry below describes one T cell receptor beta chain. Looked up from germline, CDR1 is KGHDR and CDR2 is SFDVKD. The length of the CDR3 is 15 residues. Between the trimmed V and J ends, which lost 4 bases and 1 base, there was a span of 13 bases. These data come from a study of blood T cell repertoires in COVID-19. Original methodology: Scientists estimated how many nucleated cells there were by amplifying reference gene primers. Sequencing was performed with immunoSEQ multiplex PCR; in TCRdb, only in-frame clones are kept and a portion is missing. Clone size and V and J calls were adopted from that table, with D and trimming inferred from the DNA. The sample comprises some 74,000 clones, about 80% of which are singletons, and roughly 41% rests with the top ten.

The sequenced material came from peripheral blood. This sequence originates from a man older than 75 with acute or convalescent COVID-19. This rearrangement joins TRBV24-1 to TRBJ2-7; possible D gene TRBD1, 6 bases. In nucleotides, the CDR3 is TGTGCCACCAGTGACCCTTCGACAGGTTCCTACGAGCAGTACTTC. The encoded protein is CATSDPSTGSYEQYF.